The source of this TCR beta chain is a study of blood T cell repertoires in COVID-19. This CDR3 region has 13 residues. V lost 4 bases, J lost 4 bases, and 3 bases stayed unmatched. In germline, CDR1 is SGHRS, CDR2 YFSETQ. TCRdb's copy holds only in-frame clones and misses some; the assay was immunoSEQ multiplex PCR. The sample has roughly 250,000 clones; roughly four fifths are singletons. The receptor's source is a woman of 80 years or more with acute or convalescent COVID-19. The source material was peripheral blood. The V gene is TRBV5-1, the J gene TRBJ1-2, with TRBD1 matching over 8 bases. The CDR3 spells CASSPDRAYGYTF. CDR3 in DNA: TGCGCCAGCAGCCCGGACAGGGCCTATGGCTACACCTTC.